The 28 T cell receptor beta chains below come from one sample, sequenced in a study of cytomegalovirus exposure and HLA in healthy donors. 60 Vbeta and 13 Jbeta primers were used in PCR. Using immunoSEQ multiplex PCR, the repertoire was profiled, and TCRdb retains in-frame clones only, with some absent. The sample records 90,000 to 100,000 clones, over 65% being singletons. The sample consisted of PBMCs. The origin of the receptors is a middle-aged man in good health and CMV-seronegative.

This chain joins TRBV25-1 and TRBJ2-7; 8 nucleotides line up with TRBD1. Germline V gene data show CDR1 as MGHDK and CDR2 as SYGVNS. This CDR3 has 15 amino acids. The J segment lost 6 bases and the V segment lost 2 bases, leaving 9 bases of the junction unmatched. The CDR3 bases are TGTGCCAGCAGTGAAAACAGGGGGAACCTTGGCGAGCAGTACTTC. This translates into CASSENRGNLGEQYF.

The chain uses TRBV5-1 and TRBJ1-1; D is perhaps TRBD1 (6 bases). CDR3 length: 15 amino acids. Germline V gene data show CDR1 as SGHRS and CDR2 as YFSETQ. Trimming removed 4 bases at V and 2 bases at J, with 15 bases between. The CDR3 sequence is CASSSDGQINTEAFF. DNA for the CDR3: TGCGCCAGCAGCAGCGATGGACAGATTAACACTGAAGCTTTCTTT.

CDR3 residues: CASSMLTGRGNTEAFF. CDR3 sequence (DNA): TGTGCCAGTAGTATGTTAACAGGGAGGGGGAACACTGAAGCTTTCTTT. V is TRBV19 and J is TRBJ1-1, with a tentative D call TRBD1 (6 bases). Germline V gene lookup returns CDR1 LNHDA and CDR2 SQIVND (reference sequence). Trimming pared 3 bases from V and 1 base from J, leaving 15 bases between. The CDR3 sequence is 16 residues long.

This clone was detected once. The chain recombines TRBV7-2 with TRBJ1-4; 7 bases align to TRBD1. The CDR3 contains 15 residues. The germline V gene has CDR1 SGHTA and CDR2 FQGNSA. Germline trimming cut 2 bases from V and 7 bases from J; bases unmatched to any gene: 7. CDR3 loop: CASSLNRGMGEKLFF. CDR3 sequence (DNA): TGTGCCAGCAGCTTAAACAGGGGTATGGGTGAAAAACTGTTTTTT.

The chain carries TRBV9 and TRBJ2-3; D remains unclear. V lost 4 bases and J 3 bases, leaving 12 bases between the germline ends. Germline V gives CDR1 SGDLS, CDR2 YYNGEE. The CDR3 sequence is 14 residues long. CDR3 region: CASSFRGETDTQYF. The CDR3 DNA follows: TGTGCCAGCAGCTTCCGCGGAGAGACAGATACGCAGTATTTT. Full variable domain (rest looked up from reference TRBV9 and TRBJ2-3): DSGVTQTPKHLITATGQRVTLRCSPRSGDLSVYWYQQSLDQGLQFLIQYYNGEERAKGNILERFSAQQFPDLHSELNLSSLELGDSALYFCASSFRGETDTQYFGPGTRLTVL.

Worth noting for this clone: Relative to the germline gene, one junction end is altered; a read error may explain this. The CDR3 loop reads CVSSTRGDRGYEQYF. CDR3 nucleotides: TGTGTCAGTAGTACTCGAGGGGACAGGGGGTACGAGCAGTACTTC. The chain couples TRBV19 to TRBJ2-7; 11 bases align to TRBD1. The CDR3 contains 15 residues. The V gene's germline CDR1 is LNHDA and CDR2 SQIVND (reference sequence).

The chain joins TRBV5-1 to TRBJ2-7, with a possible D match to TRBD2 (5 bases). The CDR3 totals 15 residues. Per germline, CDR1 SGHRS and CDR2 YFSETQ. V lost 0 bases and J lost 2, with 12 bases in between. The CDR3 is CASSLAGSGTYEQYF. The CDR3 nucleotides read TGCGCCAGCAGCTTGGCGGGGTCCGGTACCTACGAGCAGTACTTC.

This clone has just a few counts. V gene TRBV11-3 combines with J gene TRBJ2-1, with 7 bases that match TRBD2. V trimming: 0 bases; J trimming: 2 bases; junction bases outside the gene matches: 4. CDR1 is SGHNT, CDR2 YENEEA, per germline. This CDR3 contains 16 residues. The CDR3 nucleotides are TGTGCCAGCAGCTTAGATGCCGGGGGGACCTACAATGAGCAGTTCTTC. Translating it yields CASSLDAGGTYNEQFF.

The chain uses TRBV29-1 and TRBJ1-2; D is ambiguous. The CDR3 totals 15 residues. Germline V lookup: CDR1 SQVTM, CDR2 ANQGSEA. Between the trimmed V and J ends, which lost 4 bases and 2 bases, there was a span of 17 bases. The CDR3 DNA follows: TGCAGCGTTGTCGGCAAGGAGAGGGTGAACTATGGCTACACCTTC. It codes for CSVVGKERVNYGYTF.

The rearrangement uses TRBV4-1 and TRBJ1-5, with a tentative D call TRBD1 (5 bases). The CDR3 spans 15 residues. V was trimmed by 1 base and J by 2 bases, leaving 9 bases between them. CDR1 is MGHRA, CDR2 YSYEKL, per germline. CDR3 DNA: TGCGCCAGCAGCCAAGTAGGGGCAGGCAATCAGCCCCAGCATTTT. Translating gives CASSQVGAGNQPQHF.

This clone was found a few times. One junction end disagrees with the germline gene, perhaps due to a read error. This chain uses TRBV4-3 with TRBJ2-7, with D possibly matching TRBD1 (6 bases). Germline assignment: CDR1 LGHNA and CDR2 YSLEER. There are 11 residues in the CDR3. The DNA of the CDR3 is TGCGCCAGCACCGAAAGGGGGAAAAATCTGTTC. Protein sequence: CASTERGKNLF.

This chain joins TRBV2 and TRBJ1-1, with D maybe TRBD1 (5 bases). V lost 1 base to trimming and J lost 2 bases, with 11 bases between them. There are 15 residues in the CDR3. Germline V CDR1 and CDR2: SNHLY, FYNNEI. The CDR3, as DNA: TGTGCCAGCAGTGAAGGTCCCGGACACAACACTGAAGCTTTCTTT. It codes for CASSEGPGHNTEAFF.

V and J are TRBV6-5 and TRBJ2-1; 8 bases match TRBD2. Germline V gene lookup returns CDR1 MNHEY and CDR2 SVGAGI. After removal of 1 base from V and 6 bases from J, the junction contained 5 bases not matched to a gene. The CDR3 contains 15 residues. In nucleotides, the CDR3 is TGTGCCAGCAGTTACTACGGGAGGGCGGGCAATGAGCAGTTCTTC. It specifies CASSYYGRAGNEQFF.

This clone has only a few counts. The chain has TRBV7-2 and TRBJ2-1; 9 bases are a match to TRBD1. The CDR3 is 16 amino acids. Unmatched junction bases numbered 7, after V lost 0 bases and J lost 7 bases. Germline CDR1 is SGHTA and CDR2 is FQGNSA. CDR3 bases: TGTGCCAGCAGCTTAGCGAAGGGGACAGGGCGGAATGAGCAGTTCTTC. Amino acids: CASSLAKGTGRNEQFF.

CDR3 region: CASSPEGDYGYTF. The CDR3 nucleotides are TGCGCCAGCAGCCCGGAGGGAGACTATGGCTACACCTTC. The chain links TRBV5-1 to TRBJ1-2; no definite D call. V was trimmed by 4 bases and J by 3 bases, leaving 10 bases between them. Germline V gene data show CDR1 as SGHRS and CDR2 as YFSETQ. This CDR3 has 13 residues.

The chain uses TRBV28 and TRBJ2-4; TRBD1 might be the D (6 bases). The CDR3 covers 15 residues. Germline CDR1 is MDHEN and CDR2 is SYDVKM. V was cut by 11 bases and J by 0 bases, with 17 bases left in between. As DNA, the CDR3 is TGTGCCTCCTGGGGGCGGGCGCTAGCCAAAAACATTCAGTACTTC. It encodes CASWGRALAKNIQYF.

The CDR3 region is CASSGGTSILYEQYF. CDR3 coding DNA: TGTGCCAGCAGCGGCGGGACTAGCATTCTCTACGAGCAGTACTTC. The genes are TRBV6-1 and TRBJ2-7, with 9 nucleotides matching TRBD2. The junction had 9 bases not matched to a gene; V was cut back by 6 bases and J by 3 bases. This CDR3 spans 15 amino acids. Germline V lookup: CDR1 MNHNS, CDR2 SASEGT.

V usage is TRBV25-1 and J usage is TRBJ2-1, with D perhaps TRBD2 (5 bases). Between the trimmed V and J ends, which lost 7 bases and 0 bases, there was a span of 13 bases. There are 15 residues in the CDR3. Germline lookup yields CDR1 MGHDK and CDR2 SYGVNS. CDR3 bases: TGTGCCAGCACTGGAAAAACTAGCTCCTACAATGAGCAGTTCTTC. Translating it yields CASTGKTSSYNEQFF. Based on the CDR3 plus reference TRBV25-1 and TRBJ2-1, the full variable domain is EADIYQTPRYLVIGTGKKITLECSQTMGHDKMYWYQQDPGMELHLIHYSYGVNSTEKGDLSSESTVSRIRTEHFPLTLESARPSHTSQYLCASTGKTSSYNEQFFGPGTRLTVL.

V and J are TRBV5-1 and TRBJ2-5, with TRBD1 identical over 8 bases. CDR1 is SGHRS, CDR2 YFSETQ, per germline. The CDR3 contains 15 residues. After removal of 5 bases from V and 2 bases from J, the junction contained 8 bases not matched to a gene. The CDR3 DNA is TGCGCCAGCAGGTTGCCCGACAGGGGTCAAGAGACCCAGTACTTC. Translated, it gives CASRLPDRGQETQYF.

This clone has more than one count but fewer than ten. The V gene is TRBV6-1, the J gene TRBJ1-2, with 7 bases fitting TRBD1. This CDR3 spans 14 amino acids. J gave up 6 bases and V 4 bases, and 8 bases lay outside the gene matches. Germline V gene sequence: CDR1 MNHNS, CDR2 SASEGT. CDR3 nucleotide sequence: TGTGCCAGCAGTGCTAGCCGACAGGGAGATGGCTACACCTTC. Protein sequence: CASSASRQGDGYTF.

As DNA, the CDR3 is TGCGCCAGCAGCGGACAACTAGCGGGAGCCTCAGGTTCCTACAATGAGCAGTTCTTC. This encodes CASSGQLAGASGSYNEQFF. V and J are TRBV5-1 and TRBJ2-1; 11 nucleotides agree with TRBD2. This CDR3 has 19 amino acids. Unmatched junction bases numbered 13, after V lost 4 bases and J lost 1 base. In germline, CDR1 is SGHRS, CDR2 YFSETQ.

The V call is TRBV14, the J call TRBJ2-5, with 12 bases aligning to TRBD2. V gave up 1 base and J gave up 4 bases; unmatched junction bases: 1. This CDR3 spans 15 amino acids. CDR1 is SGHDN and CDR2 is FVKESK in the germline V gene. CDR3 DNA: TGTGCCAGCAGCCAAGGACTAGCGGGAGTAGAGACCCAGTACTTC. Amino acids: CASSQGLAGVETQYF.

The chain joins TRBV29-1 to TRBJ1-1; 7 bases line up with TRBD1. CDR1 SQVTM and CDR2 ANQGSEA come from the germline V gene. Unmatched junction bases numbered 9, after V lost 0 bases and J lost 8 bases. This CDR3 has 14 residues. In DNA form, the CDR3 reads TGCAGCGTTGAAGATCGGGGGACAGCCCCAGAAGCTTTCTTT. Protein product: CSVEDRGTAPEAFF.

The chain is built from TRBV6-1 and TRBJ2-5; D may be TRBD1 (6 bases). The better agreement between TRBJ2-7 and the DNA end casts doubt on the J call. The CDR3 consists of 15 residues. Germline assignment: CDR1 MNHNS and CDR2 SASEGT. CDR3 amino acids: CASRLTGPGFYEQYF. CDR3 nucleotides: TGTGCCAGCAGGCTTACAGGGCCCGGCTTCTACGAGCAGTACTTC.

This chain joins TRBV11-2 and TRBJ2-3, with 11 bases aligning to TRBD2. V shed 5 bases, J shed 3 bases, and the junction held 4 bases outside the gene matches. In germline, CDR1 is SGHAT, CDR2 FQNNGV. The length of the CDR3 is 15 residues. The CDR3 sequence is CASSIAGGPTDTQYF. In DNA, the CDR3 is TGTGCCAGCAGCATAGCGGGAGGGCCGACAGATACGCAGTATTTT.

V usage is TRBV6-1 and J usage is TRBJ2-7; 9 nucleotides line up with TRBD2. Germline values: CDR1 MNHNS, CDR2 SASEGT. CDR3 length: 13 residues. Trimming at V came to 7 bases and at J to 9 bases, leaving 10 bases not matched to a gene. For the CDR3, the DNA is TGTGCCAGCAACCAGGGGCGGGAGGGCCGGCAGTACTTC. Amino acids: CASNQGREGRQYF.

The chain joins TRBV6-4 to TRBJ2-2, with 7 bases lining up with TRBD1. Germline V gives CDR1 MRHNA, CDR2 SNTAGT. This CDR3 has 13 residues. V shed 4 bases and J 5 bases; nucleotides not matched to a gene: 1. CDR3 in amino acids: CASSVQGTGELFF. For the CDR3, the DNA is TGTGCCAGCAGTGTACAGGGGACCGGGGAGCTGTTTTTT.

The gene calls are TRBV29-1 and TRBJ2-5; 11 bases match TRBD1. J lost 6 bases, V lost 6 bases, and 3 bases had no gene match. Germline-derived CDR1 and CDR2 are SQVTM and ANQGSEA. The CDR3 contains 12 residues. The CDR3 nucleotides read TGCAGCGTAGGACAGGGGGCGAAGACCCAGTACTTC. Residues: CSVGQGAKTQYF.